The 17 T cell receptor beta chains reported below all come from one sample, sequenced in a study of CDR3 diversity in severe acne. TCRdb reprocessed the PCR reads via MiXCR and lists one record per CDR3 protein. The sample comprises roughly 79,000 distinct CDR3 sequences, less than 65% of which are singletons, and more than 9% rests with the top ten. Sequencing was performed on blood. All receptors derive from a male donor with severe acne vulgaris.

This chain links TRBV6-5 with TRBJ2-7; 14 nucleotides align to TRBD2. CDR3 length: 16 amino acids. The ends lost 6 bases at V and 5 bases at J; junction bases unmatched: 9. Germline V gene lookup returns CDR1 MNHEY and CDR2 SVGAGI. The CDR3 reads CASRRQGTSGSHEQYF. The CDR3 nucleotides read TGTGCCAGCAGAAGACAGGGGACTAGCGGGAGCCACGAGCAGTACTTC.

This clonotype was seen ten or more times. This chain uses TRBV28 with TRBJ2-1; D gene ambiguous. This CDR3 region has 13 residues. Germline V gene lookup returns CDR1 MDHEN and CDR2 SYDVKM. The ends were cut back, 3 bases at V and 6 bases at J, with 9 bases in the middle. CDR3 DNA: TGTGCCAGCAGTTTGTTACATAGCAATGAGCAGTTCTTC. It specifies CASSLLHSNEQFF.

This chain uses TRBV5-1 with TRBJ1-5; 8 positions match TRBD1. The germline gives CDR1 SGHRS, CDR2 YFSETQ. The CDR3 covers 17 residues. The V and J ends lost 5 bases and 0 bases, in that order; junction bases with no gene match: 10. The CDR3 region has the DNA TGCGCCAGCAGAGGGGCCCACAGGGGGGATAGCAATCAGCCCCAGCATTTT. The encoded protein is CASRGAHRGDSNQPQHF.

Comments on this clonotype: Germline and junction disagree at one end, which may indicate a read error. This chain uses TRBV7-7 with TRBJ2-5, with D unresolved. In germline, CDR1 is SSHAT, CDR2 FNYEAQ (reference sequence). The CDR3 is 14 residues long. Here the CDR3 DNA reads TGTGCTAGCAGCTTAGGGATCGATCAAGAGACCCAGTACTTC. Translating it yields CASSLGIDQETQYF.

The table lists this clonotype with a few counts. The chain has TRBV12-3 or TRBV12-4 and TRBJ2-2; tentative D call: TRBD1 (6 bases). The V gene lost 5 bases and the J gene lost 5 bases, with 12 bases spanning the gap. The CDR3 runs to 14 residues. The CDR3 region is CASSGDGQTGELFF. The CDR3 coding sequence is TGTGCCAGCAGTGGAGACGGACAGACCGGGGAGCTGTTTTTT.

This clonotype was detected only a few times. The chain recombines TRBV20-1 with TRBJ1-3; 7 bases agree with TRBD1. V gave up 0 bases and J gave up 2 bases; unmatched junction bases: 7. The CDR3 length is 16 residues. The V gene's germline CDR1 is DFQATT and CDR2 SNEGSKA (reference sequence). CDR3: CSARDHRGSAGNTIYF. The DNA for the CDR3 is TGCAGTGCTAGAGACCACAGGGGTTCGGCTGGAAACACCATATATTTT.

A remark on this clonotype: The CDR3 ends on some other residue instead of the conserved phenylalanine or tryptophan, so this is likely a read error. The chain links TRBV10-3 to TRBJ2-5; the match to TRBD2 covers 7 bases. V trimming: 5 bases; J trimming: 5 bases; junction bases outside the gene matches: 11. This CDR3 has 15 amino acids. From germline, CDR1 is ENHRY and CDR2 SYGVKD. CDR3 amino acids: CAISPTSALGETQYS. CDR3 nucleotides: TGTGCCATCAGTCCAACTAGCGCCCTGGGGGAGACCCAGTACTCC.

The table lists this clonotype with many counts. The chain recombines TRBV5-6 with TRBJ2-3; 11 bases are a match to TRBD2. This CDR3 spans 12 amino acids. Germline CDR1 is SGHDT and CDR2 is YYEEEE. The V segment lost 10 bases and the J segment 5 bases; nucleotides outside the gene matches: 3. CDR3 in amino acids: CAGGLAGDTQYF. The CDR3 region has the DNA TGTGCCGGAGGACTAGCGGGAGATACGCAGTATTTT.

The chain employs TRBV7-9 and TRBJ2-5; 8 bases line up with TRBD1. The germline V gene encodes CDR1 SEHNR and CDR2 FQNEAQ (reference sequence). The CDR3 is made up of 14 amino acids. The V and J ends lost 3 bases and 5 bases, in that order; junction bases with no gene match: 5. This CDR3 is CASSFQGAAETQYF. CDR3 in DNA: TGTGCCAGCAGCTTTCAGGGGGCGGCGGAGACCCAGTACTTC.

The chain is built from TRBV9 and TRBJ1-4, with 9 bases identical to TRBD1. The CDR3 runs to 17 residues. The germline gives CDR1 SGDLS, CDR2 YYNGEE. The ends lost 3 bases at V and 7 bases at J; junction bases unmatched: 13. CDR3 protein: CASSASRQGGNVEKLFF. As DNA, the CDR3 is TGTGCCAGCAGCGCCTCGAGACAGGGGGGCAATGTTGAAAAACTGTTTTTT.

The chain recombines TRBV20-1 with TRBJ2-7; D is possibly TRBD1 (5 bases). Trimming took off 0 bases at V and 0 bases at J, with 15 bases between the two ends. The germline gives CDR1 DFQATT, CDR2 SNEGSKA (reference sequence). The CDR3 loop spans 16 amino acids. The CDR3 DNA follows: TGCAGTGCTAGAGATGTCAAGGACACCAGCTCCTACGAGCAGTACTTC. This translates into CSARDVKDTSSYEQYF.

Concerning this clonotype: An end of the junction does not agree with germline; a read error may underlie this. The chain couples TRBV6-5 to TRBJ2-3; tentatively, D is TRBD1 (5 bases). Looked up from germline, CDR1 is MNHEY and CDR2 is SVGAGI. This CDR3 has 14 residues. The CDR3, as DNA: TGTGCCAGCAGTTACAATGGTGGGGCAGATACGCGGTATTTT. Its protein product is CASSYNGGADTRYF.

V usage is TRBV27 and J usage is TRBJ2-5, with D possibly TRBD2 on 5 matching bases. V was pared by 1 base and J by 5 bases, with 14 bases between. CDR3 length: 15 amino acids. CDR1 and CDR2 from the germline V gene are MNHEY and SMNVEV (reference sequence). As DNA, the CDR3 is TGTGCCAGCAGTTTATTTGGACTTAACGGGGAGACCCAGTACTTC. Translation gives CASSLFGLNGETQYF.

CDR3 loop: CASSEATGGKTQYF. Written as DNA, the CDR3 is TGTGCCAGCAGTGAAGCCACCGGGGGCAAGACCCAGTACTTC. The chain links TRBV2 to TRBJ2-5, with D tentatively TRBD1 or TRBD2 (6 bases each). The ends were cut back, 0 bases at V and 6 bases at J, with 11 bases in the middle. CDR3 length equals 14 residues. CDR1 SNHLY and CDR2 FYNNEI come from the germline V gene. The complete variable domain, with remaining parts taken from reference TRBV2 and TRBJ2-5, reads EPEVTQTPSHQVTQMGQEVILRCVPISNHLYFYWYRQILGQKVEFLVSFYNNEISEKSEIFDDQFSVERPDGSNFTLKIRSTKLEDSAMYFCASSEATGGKTQYFGPGTRLLVL.

Sample share makes this clonotype medium-sized. The CDR3 sequence: CASSSSYEQYF. CDR3 in DNA: TGCGCCAGCAGTTCTTCCTACGAGCAGTACTTC. The gene calls are TRBV5-1 and TRBJ2-7; D unclear. V was pared by 5 bases and J by 1 base, with 4 bases between. The CDR3 contains 11 residues. Germline CDR1 and CDR2: SGHRS and YFSETQ.

In this sample, this clonotype turned up many times. This chain uses TRBV5-1 with TRBJ1-5; possibly TRBD1 for D (5 bases). Germline CDR1 and CDR2: SGHRS and YFSETQ. The CDR3 is made up of 14 amino acids. Trimming removed 8 bases at V and 2 bases at J, with 14 bases between. CDR3 DNA sequence: TGCGCCAGTTTATTAGGGGTGGGCAATCAGCCCCAGCATTTT. Translating it yields CASLLGVGNQPQHF.

The gene calls are TRBV7-3 and TRBJ2-2; D is unresolved. Per germline, CDR1 SGHTA and CDR2 FQGTGA. Trimming removed 3 bases at V and 3 bases at J, with 14 bases between. The CDR3 is 16 amino acids. The CDR3 bases are TGTGCCAGCAGCTTTCCCGACAAAACGTACACCGGGGAGCTGTTTTTT. It translates to CASSFPDKTYTGELFF.